This T cell receptor (beta chain) was retrieved from a study of blood T cell repertoires in COVID-19. About the study: Acute and convalescent COVID-19 samples came from the United States, Italy and Spain. T cells, B-cell-depleted T cells, or PBMCs supplied cDNA or gDNA.

Here immunoSEQ multiplex PCR was the method, and the copy in TCRdb shows in-frame clones only, minus some. The repertoire holds some 210,000 clones, with about nine tenths as singletons. The CDR3 totals 12 residues. CDR1 is SNHLY, CDR2 FYNNEI, per germline. The germline V and J ends were trimmed by 5 bases and 0 bases, with 3 bases remaining between them. For this clone: Different DNA sequences within this sample yield the same CDR3.

The source material was peripheral blood. This chain connects TRBV2 to TRBJ2-3; unclear D gene. The clonotype was recovered from a man in his 60s who had recovered from COVID-19. DNA for the CDR3: TGTGCCAGCAGTCCGAGCACAGATACGCAGTATTTT. It is translated as CASSPSTDTQYF.